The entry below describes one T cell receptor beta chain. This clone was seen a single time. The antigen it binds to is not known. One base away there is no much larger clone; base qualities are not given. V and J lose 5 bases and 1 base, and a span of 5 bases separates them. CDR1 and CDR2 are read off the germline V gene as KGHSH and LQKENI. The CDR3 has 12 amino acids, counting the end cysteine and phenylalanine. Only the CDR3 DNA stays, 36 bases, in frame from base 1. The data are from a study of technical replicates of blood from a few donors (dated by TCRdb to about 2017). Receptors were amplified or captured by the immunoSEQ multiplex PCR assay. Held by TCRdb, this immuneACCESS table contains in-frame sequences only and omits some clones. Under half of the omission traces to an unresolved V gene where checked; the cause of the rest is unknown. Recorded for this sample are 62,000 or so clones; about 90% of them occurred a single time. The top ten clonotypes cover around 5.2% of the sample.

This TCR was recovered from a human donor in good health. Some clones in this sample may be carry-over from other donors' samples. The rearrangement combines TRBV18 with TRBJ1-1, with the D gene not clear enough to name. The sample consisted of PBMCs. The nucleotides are TGTGCCAGCTCAGACACGAACACTGAAGCTTTCTTT. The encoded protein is CASSDTNTEAFF.